This TCR beta chain was recorded in a study of blood T cells in healthy people across ages. Study-wide findings and caveats: PBMCs went unsorted, and a conclusive naive versus antigen-experienced comparison was therefore prevented.

Note on this clonotype: Its antigen is not identified.

Russia was home to the donors, healthy Caucasian individuals aged roughly 6 to 90. RNA extraction gave at least 5 micrograms of total RNA per sample. A second PCR of roughly 7 to 11 cycles used a sample-barcoded 5' primer and a J-beta primer mix. With 12 random nucleotides, a template-switch adaptor tagged each individual cDNA molecule. TCRdb analysed the 5' RACE reads with MiXCR anew, one entry per CDR3 protein. Of hundreds of thousands of distinct CDR3 sequences in the sample, around 48% were seen once. The V segment lost 1 base and the J segment 4 bases; nucleotides outside the gene matches: 6. This CDR3 spans 15 amino acids. The germline V gene has CDR1 DFQATT and CDR2 SNEGSKA (reference sequence).

The source material was blood. This clonotype originated in a woman in her sixties or seventies in good health. V and J are TRBV20-1 and TRBJ1-5; 8 bases are a match to TRBD1. The chain's CDR3 is CSARVGQGGNQPQHF. CDR3 coding DNA: TGCAGTGCTAGAGTCGGACAGGGCGGAAATCAGCCCCAGCATTTT.